This T cell receptor beta chain was retrieved from a study of blood T cell repertoires in COVID-19. For the study at large: Researchers got acute and convalescent COVID-19 samples from the United States, Italy and Spain. Nucleic acid was either cDNA or gDNA, and it came from T cells, B-cell-depleted T cells, or PBMCs.

Per the original methods: The authors estimated nucleated cell counts from reference gene primer amplification. Produced via immunoSEQ multiplex PCR; TCRdb's table is partial and in-frame only. That table furnishes V, J and clone size, whereas the DNA furnished D and trimming. The repertoire has 250,000 to 300,000 clones, more than 80% of them found once; the top ten carry over 3.5%. This CDR3 has 14 amino acids. J gave up 5 bases and V 7 bases, and 10 bases lay outside the gene matches. In germline, CDR1 is SGHVS, CDR2 FNYEAQ. The source is a middle-aged woman with acute or convalescent COVID-19. The sequencing input was peripheral blood. This chain links TRBV7-6 with TRBJ2-5; 7 nucleotides match TRBD2. The CDR3 coding sequence is TGTGCCAGCATCCCGGGCCCCGGGGGGGAGACCCAGTACTTC. This sequence encodes CASIPGPGGETQYF.